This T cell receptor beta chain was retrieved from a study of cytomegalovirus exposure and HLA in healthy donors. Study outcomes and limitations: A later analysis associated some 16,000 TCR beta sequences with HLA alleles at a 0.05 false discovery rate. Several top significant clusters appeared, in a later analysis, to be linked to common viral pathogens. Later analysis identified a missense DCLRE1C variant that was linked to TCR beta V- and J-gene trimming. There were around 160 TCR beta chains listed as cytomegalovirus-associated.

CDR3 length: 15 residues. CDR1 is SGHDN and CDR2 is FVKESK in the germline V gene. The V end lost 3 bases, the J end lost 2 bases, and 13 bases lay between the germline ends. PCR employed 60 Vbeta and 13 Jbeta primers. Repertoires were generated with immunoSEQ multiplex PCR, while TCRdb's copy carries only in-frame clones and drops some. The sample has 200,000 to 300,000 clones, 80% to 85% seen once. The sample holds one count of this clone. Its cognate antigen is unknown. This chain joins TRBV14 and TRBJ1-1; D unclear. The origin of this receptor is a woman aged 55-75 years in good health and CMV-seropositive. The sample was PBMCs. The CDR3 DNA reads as TGTGCCAGCAGCCAGGCCTCCGCGGGAAACACTGAAGCTTTCTTT. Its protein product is CASSQASAGNTEAFF. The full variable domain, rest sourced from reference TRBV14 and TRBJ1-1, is EAGVTQFPSHSVIEKGQTVTLRCDPISGHDNLYWYRRVMGKEIKFLLHFVKESKQDESGMPNNRFLAERTGGTYSTLKVQPAELEDSGVYFCASSQASAGNTEAFFGQGTRLTVV.